The 22 T cell receptor beta chains below all came from one sample that was sequenced in a study of blood T cell repertoires in COVID-19. Repertoires were generated with immunoSEQ multiplex PCR, while TCRdb's copy carries only in-frame clones and drops some. The sample holds fewer than 400,000 clones, roughly 86% seen once. Sequencing was done on a sample of peripheral blood. The origin of the receptors is a human donor in a cohort sampled during active COVID-19.

J is TRBJ2-2 and V is TRBV30, with TRBD1 matching over 7 bases. Germline CDR1 is GTSNPN and CDR2 is SVGIG (reference sequence). The V and J ends lost 1 base and 6 bases, in that order; junction bases with no gene match: 8. CDR3 size: 15 residues. The CDR3 sequence: CAWSASTGVPGELFF. CDR3 DNA sequence: TGTGCCTGGAGTGCCTCCACAGGGGTCCCCGGGGAGCTGTTTTTT.

The rearrangement links TRBV21-1 to TRBJ2-3; the tabulated D call, TRBD2, remains unverified against the DNA. TRBV21-1 is labeled a pseudogene. There are 13 residues in the CDR3. The CDR3 is CARPGLDTDTQYF. CDR3 DNA sequence: TGTGCCAGACCGGGACTCGACACAGATACGCAGTATTTT.

The V gene is TRBV11-2, the J gene TRBJ2-2, with no clear D. Germline CDR1 is SGHAT and CDR2 is FQNNGV. Deletions cut 4 bases from V and 4 bases from J, with 10 bases between. CDR3 length: 14 residues. CDR3 amino acids: CASSSVWSTGELFF. The CDR3 coding sequence is TGTGCCAGCAGCTCAGTATGGTCCACCGGGGAGCTGTTTTTT.

This clone has a single count. The chain employs TRBV3-1 (or the pseudogene TRBV3-2) and TRBJ2-7, with TRBD1 as a possible D gene (5 bases). The CDR3 consists of 15 residues. V lost 0 bases, J lost 7 bases, and 16 bases lay in between. From germline, CDR1 is LGHDT and CDR2 YNNKEL (reference sequence). CDR3 coding DNA: TGTGCCAGCAGCCAAGATTTGGCAGGGAATCGGGAGCAGTACTTC. Its protein product is CASSQDLAGNREQYF.

This clone was counted once. This chain connects TRBV2 to TRBJ2-2; TRBD1 aligns across 9 bases. The CDR3 is 15 residues long. The germline CDR1 and CDR2 sequences are SNHLY and FYNNEI. Trimming at V came to 4 bases and at J to 5 bases, leaving 5 bases not matched to a gene. The CDR3 reads CASSVTGGGTGELFF. CDR3 in DNA: TGTGCCAGCAGTGTAACAGGGGGCGGTACCGGGGAGCTGTTTTTT.

The chain recombines TRBV3-1 (or the pseudogene TRBV3-2) with TRBJ2-1; the D gene is possibly TRBD2 (6 bases). The length of the CDR3 is 17 residues. Germline lookup yields CDR1 LGHDT and CDR2 YNNKEL (reference sequence). V was shortened by 3 bases and J by 4 bases, with 19 bases between the two germline ends. The CDR3, as DNA: TGTGCCAGCAGCCAGGACCTTAGGAGGGGATTTTACAATGAGCAGTTCTTC. It encodes CASSQDLRRGFYNEQFF.

V usage is TRBV2 and J usage is TRBJ2-7; TRBD1 is a possible D gene (6 bases). V was shortened by 6 bases and J by 0 bases, with 18 bases between the two germline ends. In germline, CDR1 is SNHLY, CDR2 FYNNEI. The CDR3 is made up of 16 amino acids. CDR3 sequence (DNA): TGTGCCAGCAGCCCGACAGCGCCACAGGGCTCCTACGAGCAGTACTTC. Protein product: CASSPTAPQGSYEQYF.

This clone was picked up one time. The gene calls are TRBV12-3 or TRBV12-4 and TRBJ2-7; D may be TRBD1 (5 bases). Trimming removed 6 bases from V and 3 bases from J, with 9 bases in between. CDR3 length: 12 amino acids. CDR3 residues: CASRKTGYEQYF. In DNA form, the CDR3 reads TGTGCCAGCAGAAAAACAGGCTACGAGCAGTACTTC.

V usage is TRBV7-8 and J usage is TRBJ2-7; D perhaps matches TRBD1 (6 bases). Germline V gene sequence: CDR1 SGHVS, CDR2 FQNEAQ. The CDR3 consists of 15 residues. The V gene lost 3 bases and the J gene lost 9 bases, with 21 bases spanning the gap. This CDR3 reads CASSFFEQGLDSQYF. As DNA, the CDR3 is TGTGCCAGCAGCTTTTTCGAACAGGGCCTTGATTCGCAGTACTTC.

The chain recombines TRBV6-5 with TRBJ2-7, with D perhaps matching TRBD2 (6 bases). The V end was cut by 0 bases, the J end by 3 bases, with 12 bases between. Germline V CDR1 and CDR2: MNHEY, SVGAGI. CDR3 length: 15 amino acids. This chain's CDR3 is CASSYSPGSGYEQYF. CDR3 in DNA: TGTGCCAGCAGTTACTCACCGGGTAGCGGCTACGAGCAGTACTTC.

This rearrangement joins TRBV5-1 to TRBJ2-1; 10 bases line up with TRBD1. The CDR3 totals 16 residues. J gave up 1 base and V 3 bases, and 4 bases lay outside the gene matches. CDR1 is SGHRS, CDR2 YFSETQ, per germline. For the CDR3, the DNA is TGCGCCAGCAGCTCGGGACAGGGGTCATCCTACAATGAGCAGTTCTTC. Residues: CASSSGQGSSYNEQFF. The whole variable domain, filled in from reference TRBV5-1 and TRBJ2-1, reads KAGVTQTPRYLIKTRGQQVTLSCSPISGHRSVSWYQQTPGQGLQFLFEYFSETQRNKGNFPGRFSGRQFSNSRSEMNVSTLELGDSALYLCASSSGQGSSYNEQFFGPGTRLTVL.

This clone was counted a single time. The CDR3 region is CASSPISQGAREKLFF. CDR3 sequence (DNA): TGTGCCAGCTCACCAATTTCACAGGGGGCGAGAGAAAAACTGTTTTTT. The chain employs TRBV18 and TRBJ1-4; TRBD1 matches at 9 bases. J was trimmed by 8 bases and V by 2 bases; bases with no gene match: 9. Germline CDR1 is KGHSH and CDR2 is LQKENI. This CDR3 spans 16 amino acids.

The genes are TRBV7-3 and TRBJ2-7; D might be TRBD1 (6 bases). Per germline, CDR1 SGHTA and CDR2 FQGTGA. Trimming removed 0 bases from V and 5 bases from J, with 11 bases in between. This CDR3 is built from 14 residues. This CDR3 is CASSLTDRSDEQYF. CDR3 nucleotide sequence: TGTGCCAGCAGCTTAACCGACAGGAGCGACGAGCAGTACTTC. Supplemented by reference TRBV7-3 and TRBJ2-7, the full variable domain reads GAGVSQTPSNKVTEKGKYVELRCDPISGHTALYWYRQSLGQGPEFLIYFQGTGAADDSGLPNDRFFAVRPEGSVSTLKIQRTERGDSAVYLCASSLTDRSDEQYFGPGTRLTVT.

The V gene is TRBV6-5, the J gene TRBJ2-1; 10 bases fit TRBD1. The CDR3 sequence is 15 residues long. V dropped 6 bases and J dropped 7; count of bases not matched to a gene: 9. Germline CDR1 is MNHEY and CDR2 is SVGAGI. The CDR3 region is CASSLDRGLPNEQFF. The CDR3, as DNA: TGTGCCAGCAGCCTAGACAGGGGGCTACCGAATGAGCAGTTCTTC.

The chain couples TRBV14 to TRBJ2-2; 13 bases are shared with TRBD2. Germline V CDR1 and CDR2: SGHDN, FVKESK. Trimming took 4 bases from V and 5 from J; bases not matched to a gene: 10. The length of the CDR3 is 18 residues. The CDR3 nucleotides read TGTGCCAGCAGCCGGATTGGACTAGCGGGAGTTGGGACCGGGGAGCTGTTTTTT. Amino acid sequence: CASSRIGLAGVGTGELFF.

This clone has a handful of counts. This chain connects TRBV30 to TRBJ1-2, with 9 bases fitting TRBD1. CDR3 length: 15 residues. Germline CDR1 reads GTSNPN; CDR2 reads SVGIG (reference sequence). V was clipped by 2 bases and J by 6 bases; unmatched bases: 10. CDR3 DNA: TGTGCCTGGAGTCAATCCGGGACAGGGTCCCATGGCTACACCTTC. This gives the protein CAWSQSGTGSHGYTF.

The chain is built from TRBV4-2 and TRBJ2-5; possible D gene TRBD2, 6 bases. The CDR3 runs 18 residues. The V gene's germline CDR1 is LGHNA and CDR2 YNFKEQ. V was cut by 1 base and J by 0 bases, with 18 bases left in between. As DNA, the CDR3 is TGTGCCAGCAGCCAAGGATACGGCGGGGATGAGTACCAAGAGACCCAGTACTTC. This translates into CASSQGYGGDEYQETQYF.

This sequence joins TRBV3-1 (or the pseudogene TRBV3-2) and TRBJ2-1; 8 bases agree with TRBD2. The CDR3 loop spans 16 amino acids. J lost 4 bases, V lost 3 bases, and 8 bases had no gene match. Germline-derived CDR1 and CDR2 are LGHDT and YNNKEL (reference sequence). CDR3 region: CASSQAGGAKYNEQFF. CDR3 DNA sequence: TGTGCCAGCAGCCAGGCCGGGGGGGCGAAGTACAATGAGCAGTTCTTC.

This clone was counted once. The chain uses TRBV5-6 and TRBJ2-5; the match to TRBD1 covers 7 bases. The germline gives CDR1 SGHDT, CDR2 YYEEEE. V lost 4 bases, J lost 5 bases, and 8 bases stayed unmatched. This CDR3 spans 14 amino acids. CDR3 sequence (DNA): TGTGCCAGCAGCCTCCGGGACAGATTTGAGACCCAGTACTTC. It specifies CASSLRDRFETQYF.

The rearrangement uses TRBV13 and TRBJ2-1; tentative D call: TRBD2 (6 bases). Trimming stripped 4 bases from V and 6 bases from J, with 13 bases between. Germline-derived CDR1 and CDR2 are PRHDT and FYEKMQ (reference sequence). This CDR3 spans 14 amino acids. CDR3 amino acids: CASSSGLNLNEQFF. In DNA, the CDR3 is TGTGCCAGCAGCTCAGGACTAAACCTCAATGAGCAGTTCTTC.

This rearrangement joins TRBV28 to TRBJ1-4; D may be TRBD1 (5 bases). Per germline, CDR1 MDHEN and CDR2 SYDVKM. This CDR3 is built from 16 residues. V was trimmed by 1 base and J by 0 bases, leaving 9 bases between them. The CDR3 reads CASSLSGGATNEKLFF. CDR3 nucleotides: TGTGCCAGCAGTTTATCGGGGGGGGCAACTAATGAAAAACTGTTTTTT.

The chain recombines TRBV11-3 with TRBJ1-3; TRBD1 matches at 7 bases. Per the germline V gene, CDR1 is SGHNT and CDR2 is YENEEA. The CDR3 contains 14 residues. V shed 5 bases, J shed 2 bases, and the junction held 3 bases outside the gene matches. CDR3 loop: CASSHRGPGNTIYF. Written as DNA, the CDR3 is TGTGCCAGCAGCCACAGGGGCCCTGGAAACACCATATATTTT.